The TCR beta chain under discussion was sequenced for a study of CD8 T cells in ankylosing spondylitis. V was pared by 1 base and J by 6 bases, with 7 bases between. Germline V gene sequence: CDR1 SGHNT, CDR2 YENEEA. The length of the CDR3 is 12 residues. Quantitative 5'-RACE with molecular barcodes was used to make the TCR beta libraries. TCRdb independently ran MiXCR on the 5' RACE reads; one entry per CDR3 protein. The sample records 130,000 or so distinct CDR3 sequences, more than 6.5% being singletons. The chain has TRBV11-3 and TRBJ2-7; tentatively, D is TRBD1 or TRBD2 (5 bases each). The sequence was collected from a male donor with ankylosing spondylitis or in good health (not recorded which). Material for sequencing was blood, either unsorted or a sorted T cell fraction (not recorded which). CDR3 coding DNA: TGTGCCAGCAGCTTAGCGAGGGGCGAGCAGTACTTC. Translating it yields CASSLARGEQYF.